The 3 T cell receptor beta chains below all came from one sample that was sequenced in a study of shared clonotypes between healthy human individuals. The assay was immunoSEQ multiplex PCR, and TCRdb's table has in-frame clones only and misses some. The table shows 2 million to 2.5 million clones, with 90% to 95% occurring only once. The material sequenced was naive CD4+ T cells sorted from blood. Noted subset: CD45RA+ positively selected. The receptors come from a young man in good health.

This chain joins TRBV28 and TRBJ1-6; the D is unclear. Per germline, CDR1 MDHEN and CDR2 SYDVKM. The V gene lost 5 bases and the J gene lost 10 bases, with 12 bases spanning the gap. The CDR3 runs 13 residues. CDR3 coding DNA: TGTGCCAGCAGTCGACTGGCGGGGTCACCCCTCCACTTT. Its translation: CASSRLAGSPLHF. The full variable domain, rest sourced from reference TRBV28 and TRBJ1-6, is DVKVTQSSRYLVKRTGEKVFLECVQDMDHENMFWYRQDPGLGLRLIYFSYDVKMKEKGDIPEGYSVSREKKERFSLILESASTNQTSMYLCASSRLAGSPLHFGNGTRLTVT.

V is TRBV7-2 and J is TRBJ1-2; D not resolved. The CDR3 totals 12 residues. Germline V gene data show CDR1 as SGHTA and CDR2 as FQGNSA. Trimming shortened V by 3 bases and J by 14 bases, and 16 bases separated the two germline ends. The CDR3 DNA is TGTGCCAGCAGCTTGGATACCTGGGTTAGTACCTTC. Encoded protein: CASSLDTWVSTF.

The gene calls are TRBV18 and TRBJ2-7; TRBD1 aligns across 8 bases. This CDR3 region has 15 residues. Unmatched junction bases numbered 10, after V lost 2 bases and J lost 7 bases. The germline V gene has CDR1 KGHSH and CDR2 LQKENI. Here the CDR3 DNA reads TGTGCCAGCTCACCAATAGGACAGGGACCCGTAGAGCAGTACTTC. As protein: CASSPIGQGPVEQYF.